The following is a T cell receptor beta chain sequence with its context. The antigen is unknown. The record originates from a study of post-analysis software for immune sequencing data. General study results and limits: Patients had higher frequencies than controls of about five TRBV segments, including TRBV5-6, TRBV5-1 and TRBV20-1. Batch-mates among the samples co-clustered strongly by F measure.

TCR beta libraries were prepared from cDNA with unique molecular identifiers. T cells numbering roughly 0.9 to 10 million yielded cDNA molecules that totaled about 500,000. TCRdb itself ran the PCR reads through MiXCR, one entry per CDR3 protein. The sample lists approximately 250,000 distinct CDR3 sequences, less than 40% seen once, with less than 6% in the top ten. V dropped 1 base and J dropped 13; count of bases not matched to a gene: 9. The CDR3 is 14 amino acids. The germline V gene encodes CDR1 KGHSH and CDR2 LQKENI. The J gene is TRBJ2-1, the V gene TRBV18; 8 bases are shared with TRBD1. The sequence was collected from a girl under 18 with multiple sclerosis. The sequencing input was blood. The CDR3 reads CASSPRDRTETQFF. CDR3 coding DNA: TGTGCCAGCTCACCACGGGACAGGACGGAGACCCAGTTCTTC.